A single sample gave rise to the 18 T cell receptor beta chains below, sequenced in a study of T-cell memory formation after mild COVID-19. TCRdb redid the calling of the 5' RACE reads with MiXCR, one entry per CDR3 protein. The data show under 600,000 distinct CDR3 sequences, with about a fifth seen just once and about 8.7% held by the top ten. The sequenced sample consisted of PBMCs or a T cell subset sorted from them (not recorded which). The receptors originated from an adult woman who had mild COVID-19 (a few samples of this study predate the infection). Cell type and time point are not known.

In this sample, this clonotype turned up many times. V and J are TRBV5-1 and TRBJ2-1; possible D gene TRBD2, 5 bases. Trimming left V 0 bases short and J 3 bases short, with 7 bases between. The germline gives CDR1 SGHRS, CDR2 YFSETQ. The CDR3 extends over 14 amino acids. In DNA form, the CDR3 reads TGCGCCAGCAGCTTGGGAGCGGACTACAATGAGCAGTTCTTC. Protein sequence: CASSLGADYNEQFF.

The gene calls are TRBV18 and TRBJ2-3; 8 bases fit TRBD1. With 0 bases clipped from V and 1 base from J, the junction kept 6 bases outside the gene matches. Germline-derived CDR1 and CDR2 are KGHSH and LQKENI. The CDR3 totals 17 residues. The CDR3 protein is CASSPPRGQVRTDTQYF. CDR3 DNA: TGTGCCAGCTCACCACCCAGGGGACAGGTCCGCACAGATACGCAGTATTTT.

This clonotype was seen only a few times. The chain combines TRBV19 with TRBJ1-5; unclear D gene. V shed 1 base and J shed 4 bases, with 8 bases lying between them. Germline V gene sequence: CDR1 LNHDA, CDR2 SQIVND (reference sequence). The CDR3 loop spans 14 amino acids. This chain's CDR3 is CASSIGRDNQPQHF. The CDR3 nucleotides are TGTGCCAGTAGTATAGGACGGGATAATCAGCCCCAGCATTTT.

This clonotype was seen only a few times. The V call is TRBV4-2, the J call TRBJ2-7; D possibly corresponds to TRBD2 (7 bases). CDR1 is LGHNA and CDR2 is YNFKEQ in the germline V gene. Between the trimmed V and J ends, which lost 2 bases and 2 bases, there was a span of 19 bases. The CDR3 sequence is 17 residues long. The CDR3 coding sequence is TGTGCCAGCAGCCAAAGGGGGAGGGGGTCCCGGGCCTACGAGCAGTACTTC. This translates into CASSQRGRGSRAYEQYF.

The V call is TRBV11-2, the J call TRBJ2-1; D may correspond to TRBD1 or TRBD2 (5 bases each). This CDR3 is 14 amino acids long. The V gene's germline CDR1 is SGHAT and CDR2 FQNNGV. Trimming removed 1 base from V and 8 bases from J, with 12 bases in between. CDR3 residues: CASSLGGVRDEQFF. The CDR3 DNA follows: TGTGCCAGCAGCTTAGGAGGGGTTCGGGATGAGCAGTTCTTC.

The chain has TRBV24-1 and TRBJ2-7; 7 bases match TRBD2. Germline V gene lookup returns CDR1 KGHDR and CDR2 SFDVKD. CDR3 size: 12 residues. J gave up 6 bases and V 3 bases, and 1 base lay outside the gene matches. The CDR3 spells CATSDTGGEQYF. CDR3 nucleotides: TGTGCCACCAGTGATACGGGAGGCGAGCAGTACTTC.

The chain employs TRBV12-3 or TRBV12-4 and TRBJ2-5; 11 nucleotides agree with TRBD1. The CDR3 is 17 amino acids. J was trimmed by 2 bases and V by 6 bases; bases with no gene match: 11. The CDR3, as DNA: TGTGCCAGCAGCCATTACGGGACAGGGGGAGAGCAAGAGACCCAGTACTTC. This encodes CASSHYGTGGEQETQYF.

This clonotype came up a few times. This rearrangement joins TRBV2 to TRBJ2-3; 7 nucleotides line up with TRBD1. This CDR3 has 15 amino acids. In germline, CDR1 is SNHLY, CDR2 FYNNEI. V gave up 5 bases and J gave up 5 bases; unmatched junction bases: 10. CDR3 sequence: CASSSTGISGDTQYF. CDR3 coding DNA: TGTGCCAGCAGTTCGACAGGGATCAGTGGAGATACGCAGTATTTT.

The chain employs TRBV6-5 and TRBJ2-7, with D uncertain. The CDR3 contains 15 residues. Germline V gene data show CDR1 as MNHEY and CDR2 as SVGAGI. V gave up 4 bases and J gave up 2 bases, with 15 bases separating them. The CDR3 nucleotides are TGTGCCAGCAGTTCGACTGCCGCCAGTCCCTACGAGCAGTACTTC. Amino acids: CASSSTAASPYEQYF.

The chain is built from TRBV7-9 and TRBJ2-1, with D maybe TRBD2 (5 bases). Germline-derived CDR1 and CDR2 are SEHNR and FQNEAQ (reference sequence). This CDR3 is 13 amino acids long. V lost 6 bases and J lost 8, with 14 bases in between. The CDR3 loop is CASRYGLRDEQFF. The CDR3 DNA is TGTGCCAGCAGGTACGGACTTCGCGATGAGCAGTTCTTC.

CDR3 protein: CASSQLDSMNTEAFF. The CDR3 DNA reads TGTGCCAGCTCACAACTGGACAGCATGAACACTGAAGCTTTCTTT. The rearrangement uses TRBV18 and TRBJ1-1; the D gene is possibly TRBD1 (6 bases). The CDR3 covers 15 residues. Trimming cost V 4 bases and J 0 bases, with 12 bases left between them. Germline loops: CDR1 KGHSH, CDR2 LQKENI.

There are a few counts of this clonotype. V is TRBV6-5 and J is TRBJ1-1; 7 bases match TRBD1. With V trimmed by 3 bases and J by 1 base, 5 bases remained unmatched. The CDR3 is 15 residues long. The V gene's germline CDR1 is MNHEY and CDR2 SVGAGI. CDR3 nucleotide sequence: TGTGCCAGCAGTTATCGTAAGGGGGCGAACACTGAAGCTTTCTTT. Its translation: CASSYRKGANTEAFF.

This clonotype was detected a few times. The rearrangement uses TRBV27 and TRBJ2-1, with TRBD2 matching over 12 bases. V was clipped by 2 bases and J by 7 bases; unmatched bases: 9. CDR3 size: 17 residues. From germline, CDR1 is MNHEY and CDR2 SMNVEV (reference sequence). DNA for the CDR3: TGTGCCAGCAGTTTACTAGCGGGAGGGCCTTTTCTGAATGAGCAGTTCTTC. Translated, it gives CASSLLAGGPFLNEQFF.

This clonotype was seen a handful of times. The V and J genes are TRBV29-1 and TRBJ1-1; 8 nucleotides match TRBD1. The length of the CDR3 is 14 residues. V shed 7 bases and J 1 base; nucleotides not matched to a gene: 8. CDR1 is SQVTM, CDR2 ANQGSEA, per germline. DNA for the CDR3: TGCAGCGCCGACAGGGGAAAAAGGAACACTGAAGCTTTCTTT. Encoded protein: CSADRGKRNTEAFF. Combining the CDR3 with reference TRBV29-1 and TRBJ1-1 gives the whole variable domain SAVISQKPSRDICQRGTSLTIQCQVDSQVTMMFWYRQQPGQSLTLIATANQGSEATYESGFVIDKFPISRPNLTFSTLTVSNMSPEDSSIYLCSADRGKRNTEAFFGQGTRLTVV.

Many counts were recorded for this clonotype. The chain couples TRBV5-1 to TRBJ1-2, with D possibly being TRBD1 (6 bases). V lost 4 bases to trimming and J lost 2 bases, with 15 bases between them. CDR3 length: 15 amino acids. The germline V gene encodes CDR1 SGHRS and CDR2 YFSETQ. In nucleotides, the CDR3 is TGCGCCAGCAGCACAGGGACAACGGGGAACTATGGCTACACCTTC. It codes for CASSTGTTGNYGYTF.

This clonotype turned up a few times. The V gene is TRBV24-1, the J gene TRBJ2-1; D is perhaps TRBD1 or TRBD2 (5 bases each). Per germline, CDR1 KGHDR and CDR2 SFDVKD. V lost 5 bases and J lost 7, with 17 bases in between. This CDR3 region has 15 residues. The CDR3 is CATSGHGGSSNEQFF. CDR3 DNA sequence: TGTGCCACCAGTGGCCATGGGGGTTCGTCGAATGAGCAGTTCTTC.

The chain combines TRBV12-3 or TRBV12-4 with TRBJ1-4; no clear D gene. The CDR3 totals 14 residues. The V gene lost 2 bases and the J gene lost 7 bases, with 11 bases spanning the gap. CDR3 sequence reads: CASSLRELSEKLFF. The CDR3 DNA reads as TGTGCCAGCAGTTTAAGGGAATTGAGTGAAAAACTGTTTTTT.

In its sample, this clonotype was seen a few times. The CDR3 loop is CASSRIGQGASYEQYF. DNA for the CDR3: TGCGCCAGCAGCCGAATTGGACAGGGGGCTTCCTACGAGCAGTACTTC. The chain uses TRBV4-3 and TRBJ2-7, with 11 bases aligning to TRBD1. CDR3 length equals 16 residues. CDR1 and CDR2 from the germline V gene are LGHNA and YSLEER. The J segment lost 1 base and the V segment lost 4 bases, leaving 6 bases of the junction unmatched.